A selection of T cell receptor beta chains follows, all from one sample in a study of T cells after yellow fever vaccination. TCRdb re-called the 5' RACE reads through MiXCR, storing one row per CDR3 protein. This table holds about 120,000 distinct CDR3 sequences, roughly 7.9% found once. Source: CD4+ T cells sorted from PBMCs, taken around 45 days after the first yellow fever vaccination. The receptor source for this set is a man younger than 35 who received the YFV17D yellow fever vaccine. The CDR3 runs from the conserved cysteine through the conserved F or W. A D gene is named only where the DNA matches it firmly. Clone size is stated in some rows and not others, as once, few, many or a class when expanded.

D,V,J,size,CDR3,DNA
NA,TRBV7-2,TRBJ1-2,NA,CASSLGGTLYGYTF,TGTGCCAGCAGCTTAGGCGGAACCCTCTATGGCTACACCTTC
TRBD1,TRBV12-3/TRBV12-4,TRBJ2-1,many,CASNRGNEQFF,TGTGCCAGCAACAGGGGCAATGAGCAGTTCTTC
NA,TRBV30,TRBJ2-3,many,CAWSRGMTDTQYF,TGTGCCTGGAGTCGGGGTATGACAGATACGCAGTATTTT
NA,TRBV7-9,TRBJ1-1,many,CASSFWALNTEAFF,TGTGCCAGCAGCTTTTGGGCCTTGAACACTGAAGCTTTCTTT
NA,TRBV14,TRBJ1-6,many,CASSHSLSPLHF,TGTGCCAGCAGCCATTCCCTTTCACCCCTCCACTTT
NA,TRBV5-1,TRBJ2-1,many,CASSRNRLIWDEQFF,TGCGCCAGCAGCCGAAATAGACTCATTTGGGATGAGCAGTTCTTC
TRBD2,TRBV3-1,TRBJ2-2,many,CASSQPGLAGTRNTGELFF,TGTGCCAGCAGCCAACCGGGACTAGCGGGGACGAGGAACACCGGGGAGCTGTTTTTT
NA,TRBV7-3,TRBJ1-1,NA,CASSKVAAGEAFF,TGTGCCAGCTCTAAGGTAGCCGCGGGGGAGGCTTTCTTT
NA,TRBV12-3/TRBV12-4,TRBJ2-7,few,CASTQEGGSTYEQYF,TGTGCCAGCACCCAAGAGGGGGGCAGTACCTACGAGCAGTACTTC
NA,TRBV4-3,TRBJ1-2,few,CASSQVNGRGAGYTF,TGCGCCAGCAGCCAAGTGAATGGGCGGGGGGCTGGCTACACCTTC
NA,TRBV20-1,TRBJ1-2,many,CSARVKGRGANYGYTF,TGCAGTGCTAGAGTCAAGGGTAGGGGAGCTAACTATGGCTACACCTTC
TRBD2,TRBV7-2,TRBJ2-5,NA,CASSLGAGGLETQYF,TGTGCCAGCAGCTTAGGGGCGGGGGGGCTGGAGACCCAGTACTTC
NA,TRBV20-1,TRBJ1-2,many,CSARKVRGYTF,TGCAGTGCTAGAAAGGTGCGCGGCTACACCTTC
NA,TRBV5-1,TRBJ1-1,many,CASSPGGGDTEAFF,TGCGCCAGCAGCCCCGGAGGGGGTGACACTGAAGCTTTCTTT
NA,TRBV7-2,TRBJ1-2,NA,CASSLVRGRDTF,TGTGCCAGCAGCTTAGTGCGGGGAAGGGACACCTTC
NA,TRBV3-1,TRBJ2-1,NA,CASSHDGLPYNEQFF,TGTGCCAGCAGCCACGACGGATTACCCTACAATGAGCAGTTCTTC
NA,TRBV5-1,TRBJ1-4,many,CASSLDKKPNEKLFF,TGCGCCAGCAGCTTGGATAAAAAACCTAATGAAAAACTGTTTTTT